Presented here are 18 T cell receptor beta chains from one specimen sequenced in a study of blood T cell repertoires in COVID-19. The assay was immunoSEQ multiplex PCR, and TCRdb's table has in-frame clones only and misses some. Here the sample spans under 130,000 clones, 65% to 90% being singletons. The sample was peripheral blood. The receptor source for this set is a man between 50 and 59 years old with acute or convalescent COVID-19.

The sample holds one count of this clone. The rearrangement links TRBV29-1 to TRBJ1-2, with a possible D match to TRBD1 (6 bases). The CDR3 runs 12 residues. Germline assignment: CDR1 SQVTM and CDR2 ANQGSEA. V lost 3 bases and J lost 7, with 12 bases in between. The CDR3 DNA follows: TGCAGCGTTGATGACAGGAGAATTGGCTACACCTTC. Its protein is CSVDDRRIGYTF.

The chain couples TRBV7-9 to TRBJ1-1, with 7 positions matching TRBD1. This CDR3 contains 13 residues. Unmatched junction bases numbered 0, after V lost 0 bases and J lost 5 bases. Germline-derived CDR1 and CDR2 are SEHNR and FQNEAQ (reference sequence). As DNA, the CDR3 is TGTGCCAGCAGCTTAGCGGACAGGACTGAAGCTTTCTTT. This gives the protein CASSLADRTEAFF.

The chain uses TRBV5-6 and TRBJ1-5, with 8 bases aligning to TRBD1. The CDR3 length is 14 residues. After removal of 3 bases from V and 6 bases from J, the junction contained 5 bases not matched to a gene. Germline V CDR1 and CDR2: SGHDT, YYEEEE. The CDR3 region is CASSSGTGLQPQHF. The CDR3 bases are TGTGCCAGCAGCTCCGGGACAGGACTTCAGCCCCAGCATTTT.

In its sample, this clone was seen a few times. The gene calls are TRBV7-2 and TRBJ1-5; no clear D. CDR1 is SGHTA, CDR2 FQGNSA, per germline. Trimming took 3 bases from V and 4 from J, leaving 10 bases between them. The length of the CDR3 is 14 residues. The chain's CDR3 is CASSLSRLNQPQHF. CDR3 nucleotide sequence: TGTGCCAGCAGCTTGAGCAGGTTAAATCAGCCCCAGCATTTT.

The chain joins TRBV6-1 to TRBJ2-5; possibly TRBD1 for D (6 bases). Germline-derived CDR1 and CDR2 are MNHNS and SASEGT. CDR3 length equals 17 residues. V was pared by 4 bases and J by 3 bases, with 21 bases between. The DNA for the CDR3 is TGTGCCAGCAGTGCTCAATGGGGGCGAGATTATGAAGAGACCCAGTACTTC. Its translation: CASSAQWGRDYEETQYF.

V gene TRBV4-1 combines with J gene TRBJ1-2; weak D call: TRBD1 (5 bases). CDR3 length: 16 residues. Trimming left V 7 bases short and J 4 bases short, with 22 bases between. Per the germline V gene, CDR1 is MGHRA and CDR2 is YSYEKL. The CDR3 spells CASNKLAGPNIYGYTF. CDR3 nucleotide sequence: TGCGCCAGCAACAAACTAGCGGGGCCGAACATCTATGGCTACACCTTC.

This clone has just one count. The chain links TRBV5-6 to TRBJ2-5; 8 positions match TRBD1. CDR3 length equals 16 residues. Germline values: CDR1 SGHDT, CDR2 YYEEEE. With 0 bases clipped from V and 5 bases from J, the junction kept 9 bases outside the gene matches. The CDR3 DNA reads as TGTGCCAGCAGCTTGGGGCCCAGGACAGGGAAGGAGACCCAGTACTTC. This codes for CASSLGPRTGKETQYF.

This clone appeared a single time. The gene calls are TRBV4-2 and TRBJ1-3; 8 bases line up with TRBD1. The germline V gene encodes CDR1 LGHNA and CDR2 YNFKEQ. J gave up 4 bases and V 2 bases, and 13 bases lay outside the gene matches. The length of the CDR3 is 18 residues. This CDR3 reads CASSQPGQARRFGNTIYF. The CDR3 DNA is TGTGCCAGCAGCCAACCGGGACAGGCCCGCCGGTTCGGAAACACCATATATTTT.

The rearrangement links TRBV3-1 (or the pseudogene TRBV3-2) to TRBJ1-2; 9 bases map to TRBD1. The CDR3 is made up of 15 amino acids. Germline assignment: CDR1 LGHDT and CDR2 YNNKEL (reference sequence). The ends lost 4 bases at V and 8 bases at J; junction bases unmatched: 11. In nucleotides, the CDR3 is TGTGCCAGCAGCCGAAACGGACAGGGGCGCGACGGCTACACCTTC. This encodes CASSRNGQGRDGYTF.

The gene calls are TRBV4-1 and TRBJ2-3; TRBD1 matches 12 bases. With 1 base clipped from V and 5 bases from J, the junction kept 1 base outside the gene matches. CDR3 size: 15 residues. Germline V CDR1 and CDR2: MGHRA, YSYEKL. The CDR3 here is CASSQGDRGRDTQYF. In DNA form, the CDR3 reads TGCGCCAGCAGCCAAGGGGACAGGGGGCGAGATACGCAGTATTTT.

This chain uses TRBV5-1 with TRBJ2-2; 12 bases map to TRBD1. This CDR3 has 15 amino acids. Germline V gene data show CDR1 as SGHRS and CDR2 as YFSETQ. Trimming took 4 bases from V and 6 from J; bases not matched to a gene: 4. This CDR3 is CASSPGQGAPGELFF. The DNA of the CDR3 is TGCGCCAGCAGCCCGGGACAGGGGGCGCCCGGGGAGCTGTTTTTT.

This sequence joins TRBV3-1 (or the pseudogene TRBV3-2) and TRBJ2-3; perhaps TRBD2 as D (6 bases). This CDR3 is 14 amino acids long. The germline gives CDR1 LGHDT, CDR2 YNNKEL (reference sequence). Trimming took off 5 bases at V and 4 bases at J, with 13 bases between the two ends. The CDR3 is CASSGRDFPDTQYF. The CDR3 nucleotides are TGTGCCAGCAGCGGACGGGACTTTCCAGATACGCAGTATTTT.

J is TRBJ2-1 and V is TRBV27, with 12 bases lining up with TRBD2. There are 15 residues in the CDR3. V was pared by 10 bases and J by 1 base, with 5 bases of the junction left unmatched. Germline V gives CDR1 MNHEY, CDR2 SMNVEV (reference sequence). The CDR3 nucleotides are TGTGCCACCAGGACTAGCGGGGATTCCTACAATGAGCAGTTCTTC. As protein: CATRTSGDSYNEQFF.

J is TRBJ1-5 and V is TRBV10-3; possibly TRBD1 for D (5 bases). V lost 2 bases, J lost 6 bases, and 5 bases lay in between. The CDR3 extends over 12 amino acids. CDR1 and CDR2 (germline): ENHRY, SYGVKD. The CDR3 bases are TGTGCCATCAGTGAGCAGGGTCAGCCCCAGCATTTT. Its protein product is CAISEQGQPQHF.

V gene TRBV6-5 combines with J gene TRBJ1-4; 9 bases are shared with TRBD1. J was trimmed by 5 bases and V by 6 bases; bases with no gene match: 1. The CDR3 spans 13 residues. Germline V gives CDR1 MNHEY, CDR2 SVGAGI. Here the CDR3 DNA reads TGTGCCAGCAGCGGGACAGGGAATGAAAAACTGTTTTTT. Its translation is CASSGTGNEKLFF.

CDR3 residues: CARSPGLAEHQETQYF. The CDR3 region has the DNA TGTGCCAGAAGCCCGGGACTAGCGGAGCACCAAGAGACCCAGTACTTC. The V gene is TRBV5-3, the J gene TRBJ2-5; 11 nucleotides agree with TRBD2. TRBV5-3 is flagged as an ORF with uncertain function. With V trimmed by 4 bases and J by 0 bases, 5 bases remained unmatched. The CDR3 totals 16 residues.

The J gene is TRBJ1-2, the V gene TRBV30; D ambiguous. CDR1 is GTSNPN, CDR2 SVGIG, per germline (reference sequence). CDR3 length: 13 amino acids. Between the trimmed V and J ends, which lost 3 bases and 5 bases, there was a span of 13 bases. CDR3 region: CAWSEGGSYGYTF. The CDR3 coding sequence is TGTGCCTGGAGCGAGGGAGGCTCGTATGGCTACACCTTC. Full variable domain (rest looked up from reference TRBV30 and TRBJ1-2): SQTIHQWPATLVQPVGSPLSLECTVEGTSNPNLYWYRQAAGRGLQLLFYSVGIGQISSEVPQNLSASRPQDRQFILSSKKLLLSDSGFYLCAWSEGGSYGYTFGSGTRLTVV.

The chain links TRBV2 to TRBJ1-2; 8 positions match TRBD1. The germline gives CDR1 SNHLY, CDR2 FYNNEI. The CDR3 has 13 residues. Trimming cost V 7 bases and J 4 bases; bases outside gene matches: 5. In nucleotides, the CDR3 is TGTGCCAGCAAGGCAGGGGGCCTCTATGGCTACACCTTC. Protein: CASKAGGLYGYTF.